Below, 11 T cell receptor beta chains from the same sample are listed, as sequenced in a study of T-cell reconstitution after alpha-beta-depleted transplantation in children. A TCRbeta library incorporating unique molecular identifiers was prepared. TCRdb re-called the PCR reads through MiXCR, storing one row per CDR3 protein. The data show approximately 290,000 distinct CDR3 sequences, under 14% seen once. The specimen was peripheral blood, collected 180 days after TCRalphabeta/CD19-depleted stem cell transplant. Every receptor here comes from a male patient under 10 years old who had a stem cell transplant for chronic granulomatous disease, so the T cells may come from the graft donor.

This clonotype was observed at least ten times. The rearrangement links TRBV9 to TRBJ2-1, with TRBD2 as a possible D gene (5 bases). The CDR3 contains 16 residues. The germline V gene encodes CDR1 SGDLS and CDR2 YYNGEE. The V end was cut by 0 bases, the J end by 3 bases, with 13 bases between. CDR3 sequence reads: CASSVATGLGYNEQFF. The CDR3 DNA is TGTGCCAGCAGCGTAGCTACGGGGTTAGGCTACAATGAGCAGTTCTTC. The entire variable domain, with the rest obtained from reference TRBV9 and TRBJ2-1, is as follows: DSGVTQTPKHLITATGQRVTLRCSPRSGDLSVYWYQQSLDQGLQFLIQYYNGEERAKGNILERFSAQQFPDLHSELNLSSLELGDSALYFCASSVATGLGYNEQFFGPGTRLTVL.

This clonotype was recorded once. A much bigger clone sits one base away, suggesting this may be a read error. The chain recombines TRBV5-1 with TRBJ2-1; D unclear. Trimming removed 4 bases from V and 7 bases from J, with 21 bases in between. CDR1 is SGHRS, CDR2 YFSETQ, per germline. The CDR3 is 16 residues long. The CDR3 loop reads CASSPPRIGIGNEQFF. The CDR3 DNA sequence: TGCGCCAGCAGCCCCCCCCGAATAGGCATAGGGAATGAGCAGTTCTTC.

The table lists this clonotype with many counts. The chain has TRBV10-3 and TRBJ1-1, with D hard to call. V dropped 4 bases and J dropped 5 bases, with 11 bases sitting between them. CDR3 length equals 13 residues. Looked up from germline, CDR1 is ENHRY and CDR2 is SYGVKD. The CDR3 DNA sequence: TGTGCCATCAGTGGAGAGGGTGGAACTGAAGCTTTCTTT. Its translation: CAISGEGGTEAFF.

This clonotype has ten or more counts. The chain combines TRBV11-2 with TRBJ2-7; 12 bases agree with TRBD1. After removal of 6 bases from V and 3 bases from J, the junction contained 6 bases not matched to a gene. Germline V CDR1 and CDR2: SGHAT, FQNNGV. This CDR3 region has 15 residues. The CDR3 DNA reads as TGTGCCAGCAGGGGACAGGGGGCCCCCCTCTACGAGCAGTACTTC. Protein: CASRGQGAPLYEQYF.

This clonotype appeared many times. CDR3 DNA: TGTGCCAGCGCTAAACAGGGGCGAACGAACACCGGGGAGCTGTTTTTT. The encoded protein is CASAKQGRTNTGELFF. This rearrangement joins TRBV27 to TRBJ2-2; 7 bases match TRBD1. CDR1 is MNHEY, CDR2 SMNVEV, per germline (reference sequence). This CDR3 is built from 16 residues. J was trimmed by 0 bases and V by 8 bases; bases with no gene match: 9.

This clonotype was recorded at least ten times. The chain has TRBV20-1 and TRBJ2-2, with TRBD1 matching 10 bases. CDR1 is DFQATT, CDR2 SNEGSKA, per germline (reference sequence). V shed 3 bases and J 6 bases; nucleotides not matched to a gene: 4. This CDR3 has 14 residues. The CDR3 loop reads CSARRQGASGELFF. CDR3 nucleotides: TGCAGTGCTAGGAGACAGGGGGCGTCCGGGGAGCTGTTTTTT.

This chain links TRBV27 with TRBJ2-5, with 7 bases aligning to TRBD1. The CDR3 is 14 residues long. Germline V gives CDR1 MNHEY, CDR2 SMNVEV (reference sequence). V shed 6 bases, J shed 1 base, and the junction held 5 bases outside the gene matches. The CDR3 sequence is CASRDRFPQETQYF. The CDR3, as DNA: TGTGCCAGCAGGGACAGGTTCCCCCAAGAGACCCAGTACTTC.

This clonotype has a count of ten or more. The V gene is TRBV27, the J gene TRBJ2-1, with 8 bases aligning to TRBD2. Germline V CDR1 and CDR2: MNHEY, SMNVEV (reference sequence). J lost 6 bases, V lost 5 bases, and 6 bases had no gene match. The CDR3 extends over 14 amino acids. This CDR3 is CASSPPGLANEQFF. In nucleotides, the CDR3 is TGTGCCAGCAGTCCTCCCGGACTAGCCAATGAGCAGTTCTTC.

This clonotype came up many times. The genes are TRBV12-3 or TRBV12-4 and TRBJ2-3; 14 nucleotides match TRBD2. J gave up 4 bases and V 5 bases, and 8 bases lay outside the gene matches. This CDR3 contains 17 residues. For the CDR3, the DNA is TGTGCCAGCAGTCGGACTAGCGGGGGGTGGAGCTCAGATACGCAGTATTTT. This encodes CASSRTSGGWSSDTQYF.

This clonotype was recorded many times. The CDR3 region is CASRIQREPPYSNQPQHF. CDR3 DNA: TGTGCCAGCAGGATACAGCGTGAGCCCCCCTATAGCAATCAGCCCCAGCATTTT. The chain has TRBV12-3 or TRBV12-4 and TRBJ1-5; D not resolved. V dropped 6 bases and J dropped 0 bases, with 21 bases sitting between them. CDR3 size: 18 residues.

The rearrangement links TRBV5-1 to TRBJ2-1, with D possibly matching TRBD1 (5 bases). Trimming removed 3 bases at V and 6 bases at J, with 16 bases between. CDR1 and CDR2 from the germline V gene are SGHRS and YFSETQ. This CDR3 has 15 amino acids. The CDR3 spells CASSSRQSLVNEQFF. Here the CDR3 DNA reads TGCGCCAGCAGCTCGCGACAGTCCCTGGTCAATGAGCAGTTCTTC.